The present T cell receptor beta chain was sequenced within a study of blood T cell repertoires in COVID-19. This clone was seen only once. Sequenced by immunoSEQ multiplex PCR; TCRdb stores in-frame clones only, minus some. This table holds approximately 270,000 clones, over 75% found once. Trimming cost V 3 bases and J 1 base, with 6 bases left between them. The CDR3 loop spans 12 amino acids. Germline CDR1 SQVTM, CDR2 ANQGSEA. This TCR was sampled from a man between 35 and 55 years old who had recovered from COVID-19. Sequencing was carried out using PBMCs or T cells enriched from blood (not recorded which). The J gene is TRBJ2-5, the V gene TRBV29-1; no clear D. CDR3 coding DNA: TGCAGCGTTGATGGCAGCCAAGAGACCCAGTACTTC. The encoded protein is CSVDGSQETQYF.